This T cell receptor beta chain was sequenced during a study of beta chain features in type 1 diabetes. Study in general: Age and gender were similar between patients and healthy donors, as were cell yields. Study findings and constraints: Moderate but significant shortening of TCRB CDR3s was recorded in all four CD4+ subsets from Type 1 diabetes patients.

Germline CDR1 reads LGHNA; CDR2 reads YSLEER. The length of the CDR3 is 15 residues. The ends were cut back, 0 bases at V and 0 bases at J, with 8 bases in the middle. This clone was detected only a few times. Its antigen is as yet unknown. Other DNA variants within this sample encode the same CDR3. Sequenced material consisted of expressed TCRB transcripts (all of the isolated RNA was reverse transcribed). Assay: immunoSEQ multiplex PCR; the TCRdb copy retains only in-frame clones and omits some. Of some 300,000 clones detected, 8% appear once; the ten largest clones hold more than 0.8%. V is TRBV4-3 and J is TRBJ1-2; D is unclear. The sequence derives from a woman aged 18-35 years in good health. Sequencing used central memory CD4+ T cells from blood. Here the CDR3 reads CASSQERISNYGYTF. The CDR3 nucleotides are TGCGCCAGCAGCCAAGAGCGGATATCTAACTATGGCTACACCTTC.